The 3 T cell receptor beta chains reported below all come from one sample, sequenced in a study of T cell repertoires in cytomegalovirus infection. The antigens for these receptors are not known. From the reads, TCRdb called clonotypes with MiXCR, one entry per CDR3 protein. The sample contains approximately 300,000 distinct CDR3 sequences, 25% to 30% of which appear only once. The sequencing here drew on cultured PBMCs, taken from culture after CMV antigen stimulation. The receptors here all came from a human donor in good health (CMV status not recorded). Some clones in this sample may be carry-over from other donors' samples.

This clonotype was counted ten times or more. The J gene is TRBJ1-5, the V gene TRBV7-2; the match to TRBD1 covers 7 bases. This CDR3 comprises 15 residues. V was pared by 4 bases and J by 2 bases, with 5 bases of the junction left unmatched. Germline V gene data show CDR1 as SGHTA and CDR2 as FQGNSA. Here the CDR3 DNA reads TGTGCCAGCAGCTCCAGACAGGGTGGCAATCAGCCCCAGCATTTT. Protein sequence: CASSSRQGGNQPQHF. Full variable domain (remainder filled in from reference TRBV7-2 and TRBJ1-5): GAGVSQSPSNKVTEKGKDVELRCDPISGHTALYWYRQSLGQGLEFLIYFQGNSAPDKSGLPSDRFSAERTGGSVSTLTIQRTQQEDSAVYLCASSSRQGGNQPQHFGDGTRLSIL.

The V call is TRBV20-1, the J call TRBJ1-5; no clear D gene. The germline CDR1 and CDR2 sequences are DFQATT and SNEGSKA (reference sequence). The CDR3 has 14 residues. Trimming shortened V by 0 bases and J by 4 bases, and 10 bases separated the two germline ends. Here the CDR3 reads CSARDLGPNQPQHF. For the CDR3, the DNA is TGCAGTGCTAGAGATCTCGGACCAAATCAGCCCCAGCATTTT.

This clonotype was seen a handful of times. The chain recombines TRBV7-8 with TRBJ2-1; 7 positions match TRBD2. The germline CDR1 and CDR2 sequences are SGHVS and FQNEAQ. V trimming: 4 bases; J trimming: 0 bases; junction bases outside the gene matches: 6. The CDR3 sequence is 16 residues long. In DNA form, the CDR3 reads TGTGCCAGCAGCTCCCGGGCTAGCGGCTCCTACAATGAGCAGTTCTTC. Translating it yields CASSSRASGSYNEQFF.